What follows describes a single TCR beta chain. Its antigen is currently unknown. This CDR3 is 16 amino acids long. Trimming cost V 4 bases and J 2 bases; bases outside gene matches: 10. CDR1 and CDR2 from the germline V gene are MNHEY and SMNVEV (reference sequence). This entry is derived from a study of identifying expanded T cells in peripheral blood. Study-wide results and limits: Variance in clone template counts between approximately two-week samples significantly increased with total template count across all healthy donors.

This table comes from immunoSEQ multiplex PCR, and its TCRdb copy is limited to in-frame clones, with some not included. The sample lists more than 85,000 clones; 88% were seen once. Sequencing was performed on blood. The chain links TRBV27 to TRBJ1-2; TRBD1 matches at 7 bases. The TCR comes from a person aged 18-69 years in good health. The CDR3 here is CASSSPATGLNYGYTF. For the CDR3, the DNA is TGTGCCAGCAGTTCGCCCGCGACAGGGCTAAACTATGGCTACACCTTC.